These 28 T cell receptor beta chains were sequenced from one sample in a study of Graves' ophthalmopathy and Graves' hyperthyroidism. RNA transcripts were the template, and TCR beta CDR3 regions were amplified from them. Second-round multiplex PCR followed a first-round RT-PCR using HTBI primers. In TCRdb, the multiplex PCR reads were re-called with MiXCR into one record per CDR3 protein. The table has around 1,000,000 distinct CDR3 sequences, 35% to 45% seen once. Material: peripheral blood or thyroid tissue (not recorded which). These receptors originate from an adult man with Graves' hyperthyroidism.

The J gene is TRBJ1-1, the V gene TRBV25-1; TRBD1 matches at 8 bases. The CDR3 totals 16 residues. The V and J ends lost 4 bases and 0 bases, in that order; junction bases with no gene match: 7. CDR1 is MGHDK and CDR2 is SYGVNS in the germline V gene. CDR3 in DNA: TGTGCCAGCAGTGCTCCTCAGGGGGCTGTGAACACTGAAGCTTTCTTT. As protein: CASSAPQGAVNTEAFF.

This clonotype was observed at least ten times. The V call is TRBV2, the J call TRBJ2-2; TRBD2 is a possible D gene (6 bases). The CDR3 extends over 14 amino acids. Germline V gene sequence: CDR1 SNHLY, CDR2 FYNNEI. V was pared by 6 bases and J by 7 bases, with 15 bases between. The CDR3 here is CASREQTSFGELFF. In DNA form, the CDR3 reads TGTGCCAGCAGGGAACAGACTAGTTTCGGGGAGCTGTTTTTT.

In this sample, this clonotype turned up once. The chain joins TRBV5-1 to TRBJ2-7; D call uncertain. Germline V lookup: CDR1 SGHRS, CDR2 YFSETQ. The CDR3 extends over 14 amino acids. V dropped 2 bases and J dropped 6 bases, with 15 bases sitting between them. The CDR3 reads CASSFRLGWFEQYF. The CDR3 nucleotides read TGCGCCAGCAGCTTTCGACTGGGTTGGTTCGAGCAGTACTTC.

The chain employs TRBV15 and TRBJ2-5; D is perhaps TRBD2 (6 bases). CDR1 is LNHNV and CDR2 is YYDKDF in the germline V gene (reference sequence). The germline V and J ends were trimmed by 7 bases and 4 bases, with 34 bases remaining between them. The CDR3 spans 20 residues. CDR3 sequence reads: CATTGRQQAFSGGTGETQYF. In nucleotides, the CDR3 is TGTGCCACCACGGGGCGGCAACAGGCCTTTTCCGGGGGAACGGGAGAGACCCAGTACTTC.

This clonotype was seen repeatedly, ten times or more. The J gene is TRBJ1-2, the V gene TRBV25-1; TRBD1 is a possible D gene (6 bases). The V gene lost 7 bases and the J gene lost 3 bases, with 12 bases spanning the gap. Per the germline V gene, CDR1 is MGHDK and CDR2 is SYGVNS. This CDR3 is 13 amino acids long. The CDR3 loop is CASTAGVDYGYTF. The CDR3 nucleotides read TGTGCCAGCACGGCAGGGGTAGACTATGGCTACACCTTC.

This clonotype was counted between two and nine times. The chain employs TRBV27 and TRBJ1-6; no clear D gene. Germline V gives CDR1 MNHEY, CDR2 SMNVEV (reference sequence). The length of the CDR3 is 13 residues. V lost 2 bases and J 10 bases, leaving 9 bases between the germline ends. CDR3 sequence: CASSLRRESPLHF. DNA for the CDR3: TGTGCCAGCAGTTTAAGGCGGGAATCACCCCTCCACTTT.

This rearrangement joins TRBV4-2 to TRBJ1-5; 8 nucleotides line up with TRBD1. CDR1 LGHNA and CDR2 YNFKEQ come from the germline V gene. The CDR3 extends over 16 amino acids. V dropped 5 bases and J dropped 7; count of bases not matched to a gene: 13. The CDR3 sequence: CASSLGGVTGGQPQHF. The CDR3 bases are TGTGCCAGCAGCTTAGGCGGAGTCACAGGGGGACAGCCCCAGCATTTT.

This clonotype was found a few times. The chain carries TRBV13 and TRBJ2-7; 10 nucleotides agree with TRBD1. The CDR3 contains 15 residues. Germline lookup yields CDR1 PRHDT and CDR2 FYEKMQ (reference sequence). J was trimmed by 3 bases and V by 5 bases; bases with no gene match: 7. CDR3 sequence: CASSPTGGLGYEQYF. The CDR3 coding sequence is TGTGCCAGCAGCCCGACAGGGGGCCTTGGCTACGAGCAGTACTTC.

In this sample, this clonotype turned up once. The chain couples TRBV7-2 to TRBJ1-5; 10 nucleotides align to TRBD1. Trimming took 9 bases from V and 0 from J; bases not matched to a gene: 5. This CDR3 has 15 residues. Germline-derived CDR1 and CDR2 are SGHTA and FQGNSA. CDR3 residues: CARRDRGNSNQPQHF. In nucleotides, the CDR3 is TGTGCCAGACGGGACAGGGGAAATAGCAATCAGCCCCAGCATTTT.

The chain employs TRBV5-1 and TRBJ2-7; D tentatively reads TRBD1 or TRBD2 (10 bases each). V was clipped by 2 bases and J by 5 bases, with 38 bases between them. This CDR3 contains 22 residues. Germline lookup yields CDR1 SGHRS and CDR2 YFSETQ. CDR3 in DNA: TGCGCCAGCAGCTTCTCCGGGACAGGGGTTCGTCCTAGCGGGAGAAGAACCCACGAGCAGTACTTC. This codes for CASSFSGTGVRPSGRRTHEQYF.

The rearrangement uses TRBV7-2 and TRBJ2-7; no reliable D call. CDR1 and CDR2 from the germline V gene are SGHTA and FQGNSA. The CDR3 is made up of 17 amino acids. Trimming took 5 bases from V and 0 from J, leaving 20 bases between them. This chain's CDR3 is CASSPWGRWGTSYEQYF. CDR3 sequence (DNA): TGTGCCAGCAGCCCCTGGGGTCGATGGGGTACCTCCTACGAGCAGTACTTC.

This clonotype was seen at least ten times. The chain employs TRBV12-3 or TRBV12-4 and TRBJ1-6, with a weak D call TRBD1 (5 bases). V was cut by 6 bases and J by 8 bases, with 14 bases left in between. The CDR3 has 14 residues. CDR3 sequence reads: CASSPGGRDSPLHF. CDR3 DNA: TGTGCCAGCAGCCCGGGGGGAAGGGATTCACCCCTCCACTTT.

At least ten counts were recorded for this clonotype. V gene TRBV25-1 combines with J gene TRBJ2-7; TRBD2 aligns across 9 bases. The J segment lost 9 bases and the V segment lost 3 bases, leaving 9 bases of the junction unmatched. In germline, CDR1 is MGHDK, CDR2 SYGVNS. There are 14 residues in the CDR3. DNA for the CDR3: TGTGCCAGCAGTGATTCTAGCGGGGCCCGGTGGCAGTACTTC. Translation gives CASSDSSGARWQYF.

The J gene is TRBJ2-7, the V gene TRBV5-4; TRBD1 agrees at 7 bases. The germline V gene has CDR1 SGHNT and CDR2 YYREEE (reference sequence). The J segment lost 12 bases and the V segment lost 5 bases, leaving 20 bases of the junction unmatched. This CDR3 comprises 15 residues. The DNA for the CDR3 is TGTGCCAGCAGTCCCAGTAGGGGACAGAACCACCTCCTGTACTTC. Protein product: CASSPSRGQNHLLYF.

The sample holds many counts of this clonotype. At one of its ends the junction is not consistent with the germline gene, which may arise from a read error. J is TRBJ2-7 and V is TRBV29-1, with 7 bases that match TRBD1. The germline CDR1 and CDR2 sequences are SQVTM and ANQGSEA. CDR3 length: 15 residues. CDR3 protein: CSVEDSRQGSHEQYF. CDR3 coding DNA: TGCAGCGTTGAAGATTCGCGACAGGGCTCCCACGAGCAGTACTTC.

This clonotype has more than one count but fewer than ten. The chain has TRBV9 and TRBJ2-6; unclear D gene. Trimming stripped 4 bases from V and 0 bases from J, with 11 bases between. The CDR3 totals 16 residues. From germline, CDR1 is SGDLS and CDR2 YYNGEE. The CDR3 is CASSTPAASGANVLTF. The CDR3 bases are TGTGCCAGCAGCACCCCCGCCGCCTCTGGGGCCAACGTCCTGACTTTC.

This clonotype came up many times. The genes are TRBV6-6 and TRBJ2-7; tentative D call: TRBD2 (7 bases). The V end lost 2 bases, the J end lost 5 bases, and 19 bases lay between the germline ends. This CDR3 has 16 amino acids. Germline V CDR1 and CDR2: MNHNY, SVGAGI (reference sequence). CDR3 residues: CASSYPKGGISDEQYF. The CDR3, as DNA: TGTGCCAGCAGTTACCCCAAGGGGGGGATAAGCGACGAGCAGTACTTC.

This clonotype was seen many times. Here the CDR3 reads CSAKPPGGNQPQHF. The CDR3 coding sequence is TGCAGTGCGAAGCCTCCAGGGGGTAATCAGCCCCAGCATTTT. J is TRBJ1-5 and V is TRBV20-1, with 7 bases that match TRBD1. The J segment lost 4 bases and the V segment lost 6 bases, leaving 9 bases of the junction unmatched. Germline CDR1 reads DFQATT; CDR2 reads SNEGSKA (reference sequence). The CDR3 contains 14 residues.

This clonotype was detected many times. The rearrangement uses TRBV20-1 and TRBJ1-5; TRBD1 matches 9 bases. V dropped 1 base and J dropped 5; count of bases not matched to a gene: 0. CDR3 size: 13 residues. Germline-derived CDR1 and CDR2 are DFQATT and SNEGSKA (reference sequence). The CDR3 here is CSARGQGDQPQHF. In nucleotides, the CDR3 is TGCAGTGCTAGAGGACAGGGGGATCAGCCCCAGCATTTT.

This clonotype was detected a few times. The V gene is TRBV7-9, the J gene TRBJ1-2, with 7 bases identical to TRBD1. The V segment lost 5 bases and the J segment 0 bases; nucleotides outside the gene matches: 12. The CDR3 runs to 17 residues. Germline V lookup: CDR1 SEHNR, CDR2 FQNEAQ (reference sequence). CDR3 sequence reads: CASSDPGQITANYGYTF. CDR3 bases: TGTGCCAGCAGCGACCCGGGACAGATAACAGCTAACTATGGCTACACCTTC.

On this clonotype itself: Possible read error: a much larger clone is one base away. The CDR3 spells CASTGDRAHKQYF. For the CDR3, the DNA is TGTGCCAGCACGGGGGACAGGGCCCACAAGCAGTACTTC. J is TRBJ2-7 and V is TRBV6-4; 9 nucleotides match TRBD1. The germline gives CDR1 MRHNA, CDR2 SNTAGT. The CDR3 has 13 amino acids. Unmatched junction bases numbered 9, after V lost 7 bases and J lost 8 bases.

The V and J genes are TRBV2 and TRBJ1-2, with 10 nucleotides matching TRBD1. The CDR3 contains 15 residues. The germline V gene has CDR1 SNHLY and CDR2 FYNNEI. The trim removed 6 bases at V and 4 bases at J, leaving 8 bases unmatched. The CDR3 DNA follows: TGTGCCAGCAGCGTTCCGGGACAGGGGAGCTATGGCTACACCTTC. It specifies CASSVPGQGSYGYTF.

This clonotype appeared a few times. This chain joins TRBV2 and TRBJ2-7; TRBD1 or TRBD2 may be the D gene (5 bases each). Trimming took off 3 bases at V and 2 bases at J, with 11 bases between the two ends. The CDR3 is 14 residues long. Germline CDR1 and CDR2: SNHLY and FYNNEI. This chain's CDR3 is CASSEGLRAYEQYF. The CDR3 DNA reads TGTGCCAGCAGTGAGGGGCTGCGGGCCTACGAGCAGTACTTC.

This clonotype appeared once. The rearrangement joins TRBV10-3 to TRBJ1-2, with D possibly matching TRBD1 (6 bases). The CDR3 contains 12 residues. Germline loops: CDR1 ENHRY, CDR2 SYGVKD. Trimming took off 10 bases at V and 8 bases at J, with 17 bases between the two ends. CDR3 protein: CATARTAGGYTF. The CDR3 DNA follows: TGTGCCACCGCGAGGACAGCGGGCGGCTACACCTTC.

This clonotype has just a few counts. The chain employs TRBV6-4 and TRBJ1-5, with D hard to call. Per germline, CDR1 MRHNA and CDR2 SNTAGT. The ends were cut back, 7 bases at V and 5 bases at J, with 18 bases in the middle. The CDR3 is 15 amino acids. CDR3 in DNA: TGTGCCAGCAAGGTGGGCTCTCGTGTTTATCAGCCCCAGCATTTT. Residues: CASKVGSRVYQPQHF.

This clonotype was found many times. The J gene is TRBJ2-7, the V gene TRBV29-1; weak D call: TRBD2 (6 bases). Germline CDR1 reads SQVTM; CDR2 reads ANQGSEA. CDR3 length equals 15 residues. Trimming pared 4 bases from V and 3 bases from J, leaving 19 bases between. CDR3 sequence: CSVAWSGTGGYEQYF. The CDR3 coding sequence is TGCAGCGTTGCATGGAGTGGGACTGGTGGCTACGAGCAGTACTTC.

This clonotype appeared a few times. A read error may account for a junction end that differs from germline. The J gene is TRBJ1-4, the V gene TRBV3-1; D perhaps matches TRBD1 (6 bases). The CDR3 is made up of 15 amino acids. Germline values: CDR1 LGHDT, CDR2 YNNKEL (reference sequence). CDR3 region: CASSGHRDTAALRVF. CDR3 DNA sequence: TGTGCCAGCAGCGGCCACCGGGACACCGCAGCCTTGAGGGTTTTT.

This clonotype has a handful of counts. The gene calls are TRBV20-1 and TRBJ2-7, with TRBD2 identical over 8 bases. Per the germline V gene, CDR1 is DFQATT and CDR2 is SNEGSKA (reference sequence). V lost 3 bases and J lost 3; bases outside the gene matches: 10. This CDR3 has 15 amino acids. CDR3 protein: CSASAEVAGNYEQYF. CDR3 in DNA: TGCAGTGCTAGCGCAGAAGTAGCGGGGAACTACGAGCAGTACTTC.